Sequencing of this T cell receptor beta chain was carried out in a study of read filtering for tumor transcriptome and immune sequencing. This clonotype was detected ten times or more. Per the germline V gene, CDR1 is SQVTM and CDR2 is ANQGSEA. V lost 7 bases to trimming and J lost 1 base, with 13 bases between them. CDR3 length: 13 residues. At the time of active disease, bone marrow was collected from every patient. Molecular barcoded adaptors covering alpha/delta and beta/gamma chains were used on about 0.4 ug RNA. TCRdb re-analysed the reads in MiXCR, keeping a single row per CDR3 protein. Altogether tens of thousands of distinct CDR3 sequences are present, roughly 13% being singletons, with the ten largest covering about 42%.

Sequencing was performed on a population of CD138-negative cells sorted from bone marrow. The receptor was derived from a donor aged 40 or over with multiple myeloma. The V and J genes are TRBV29-1 and TRBJ1-1; possible D gene TRBD1, 5 bases. The CDR3 DNA reads as TGCAGCGCCATCACAGGCCGGAACACTGAAGCTTTCTTT. Its translation is CSAITGRNTEAFF.